A single sample gave rise to the 8 T cell receptor beta chains below, sequenced in a study of T-cell memory formation after mild COVID-19. From the 5' RACE reads, TCRdb called clonotypes with MiXCR, one entry per CDR3 protein. The sample lists some 120,000 distinct CDR3 sequences; about 18% were seen once. What was sequenced was PBMCs or a T cell subset sorted from them (not recorded which). The receptors here all came from a man aged 18 to 30 who had mild COVID-19 (a few samples of this study predate the infection). Cell type and time point are not known.

The gene calls are TRBV13 and TRBJ2-7, with D tentatively TRBD2 (5 bases). V was pared by 3 bases and J by 5 bases, with 11 bases between. CDR3 size: 13 residues. Germline CDR1 and CDR2: PRHDT and FYEKMQ (reference sequence). CDR3: CASSFERADEQYF. As DNA, the CDR3 is TGTGCCAGCAGCTTCGAACGAGCGGACGAGCAGTACTTC.

The rearrangement uses TRBV20-1 and TRBJ1-5, with a weak D call TRBD1 (5 bases). Between the trimmed V and J ends, which lost 6 bases and 4 bases, there was a span of 10 bases. Germline V gene sequence: CDR1 DFQATT, CDR2 SNEGSKA (reference sequence). This CDR3 spans 12 amino acids. In DNA, the CDR3 is TGCAGTGCCACGGGGGGTAATCAGCCCCAGCATTTT. Translation gives CSATGGNQPQHF.

In this sample, this clonotype turned up many times. The chain employs TRBV7-9 and TRBJ1-1; D not certain. The ends were cut back, 3 bases at V and 0 bases at J, with 5 bases in the middle. From germline, CDR1 is SEHNR and CDR2 FQNEAQ (reference sequence). The CDR3 contains 13 residues. The CDR3 here is CASSFRLNTEAFF. The CDR3 nucleotides are TGTGCCAGCAGCTTTCGACTGAACACTGAAGCTTTCTTT.

This clonotype was counted at least ten times. This chain joins TRBV20-1 and TRBJ1-1; weak D call: TRBD1 (5 bases). Trimming cost V 1 base and J 5 bases, with 14 bases left between them. Germline-derived CDR1 and CDR2 are DFQATT and SNEGSKA (reference sequence). This CDR3 has 14 residues. The CDR3 bases are TGCAGTGCTAGAGGGGAGGGACCGAAGACTGAAGCTTTCTTT. Translation: CSARGEGPKTEAFF.

The rearrangement joins TRBV4-1 to TRBJ1-2; unclear D gene. Germline V gives CDR1 MGHRA, CDR2 YSYEKL. Trimming stripped 3 bases from V and 5 bases from J, with 4 bases between. This CDR3 spans 11 amino acids. CDR3 amino acids: CASSHYYGYTF. In nucleotides, the CDR3 is TGCGCCAGCAGCCATTATTATGGCTACACCTTC.

In this sample, this clonotype turned up a few times. J is TRBJ2-5 and V is TRBV5-1; D perhaps matches TRBD2 (6 bases). V was cut by 0 bases and J by 3 bases, with 9 bases left in between. The germline V gene has CDR1 SGHRS and CDR2 YFSETQ. The CDR3 length is 14 residues. The chain's CDR3 is CASSLDTGEETQYF. The CDR3 bases are TGCGCCAGCAGCTTGGATACGGGGGAAGAGACCCAGTACTTC.

This clonotype was counted only a few times. The chain couples TRBV5-1 to TRBJ2-2; 14 nucleotides agree with TRBD2. V dropped 0 bases and J dropped 0; count of bases not matched to a gene: 7. CDR3 length: 20 amino acids. The V gene's germline CDR1 is SGHRS and CDR2 YFSETQ. The CDR3 sequence is CASSLEGPGLAGANTGELFF. CDR3 nucleotide sequence: TGCGCCAGCAGCTTGGAAGGCCCGGGACTAGCGGGAGCGAACACCGGGGAGCTGTTTTTT.

The chain employs TRBV5-1 and TRBJ1-2; D may be TRBD1 (6 bases). The germline gives CDR1 SGHRS, CDR2 YFSETQ. Trimming took off 2 bases at V and 6 bases at J, with 14 bases between the two ends. This CDR3 comprises 14 residues. The CDR3 loop reads CASSFGGGGNGYTF. The CDR3 DNA follows: TGCGCCAGCAGCTTCGGGGGAGGGGGAAATGGCTACACCTTC. Full variable domain (outside the CDR3, taken from reference TRBV5-1 and TRBJ1-2): KAGVTQTPRYLIKTRGQQVTLSCSPISGHRSVSWYQQTPGQGLQFLFEYFSETQRNKGNFPGRFSGRQFSNSRSEMNVSTLELGDSALYLCASSFGGGGNGYTFGSGTRLTVV.